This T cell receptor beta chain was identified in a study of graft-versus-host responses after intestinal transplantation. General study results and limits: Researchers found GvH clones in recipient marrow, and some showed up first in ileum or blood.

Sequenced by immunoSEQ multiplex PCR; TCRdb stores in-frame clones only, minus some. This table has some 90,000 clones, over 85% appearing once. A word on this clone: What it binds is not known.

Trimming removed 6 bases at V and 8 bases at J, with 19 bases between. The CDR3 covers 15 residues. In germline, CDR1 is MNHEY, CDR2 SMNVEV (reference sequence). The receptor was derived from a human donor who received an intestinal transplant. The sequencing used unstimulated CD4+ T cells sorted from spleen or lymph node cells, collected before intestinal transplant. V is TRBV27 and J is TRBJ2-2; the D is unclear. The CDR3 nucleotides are TGTGCCAGCAGGGGTGGGGTAGCTCTGAGGGGGGAGCTGTTTTTT. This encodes CASRGGVALRGELFF.